The entry below gives a single T cell receptor beta chain sequence along with its context. This clonotype appeared once. This clone's antigen is unknown. No much larger clone is present one base from it, and per-base qualities are unavailable. One read gives only weak evidence. Libraries were prepared through PCR. These reads were obtained on a NextSeq 500. Preparation of bulk TCR libraries followed a previously described approach, with the TCR primers listed in Table S5. Purification of total RNA was performed with the Qiagen AllPrep DNA/RNA kit. Before any analysis, reads coming from multiple sequencing runs of the same library were combined into one pool. For the original study's pipeline: Reads were retained only if their TCR constant sequence matched exactly, and those retained reads were trimmed to 150 nt and grouped according to their 12-nt molecular barcodes. Reads within each barcode group were sub-clustered using a 15% Levenshtein threshold, and quality-weighted consensus sequences were constructed for each RNA molecule. Non-functional sequences were excluded, and lower-count sequences lying one edit away from another sequence were also excluded. On the basis of fitting two negative binomial distributions, barcode sub-clusters with fewer than 20% of the maximum read count were discarded. TCRdb redid the processing of the public reads, applying fastp at Q25 and MiXCR, and retained in-frame beta chains. Records with the same CDR3 protein are collapsed into one entry carrying the most frequent genes and DNA. These V and J calls rely on TCRdb rather than the paper's analysis. This sample lists approximately 630,000 distinct CDR3 sequences; 25% were detected once. About 0.8% of the sample comes from the top ten.

This entry belongs to a study of molecular identifiers for immune sequencing clone quantification (dated by TCRdb to 2016 to 2019). About the investigation overall: For a replicate experiment, RNA from around 20,000 or 100,000 naive CD8 T cells was divided into five aliquots, of which four were sequenced. This methods study benchmarked molecular-identifier clustering-based TCR repertoire sequencing (MIDCIRS) and TCR RNA copy counting, using CD8 T cells to do so. Study-wide conclusions, independent of this receptor: The naive libraries included spiked-in Jurkat TCR RNA (roughly 11 copies' worth), and this RNA is not part of the donor repertoire. Spiked-in Jurkat TCR RNA equal to a single cell's worth was reported to be detectable even within 1,100,000 naive CD8 T cells. Modeling indicated 2.5 to 3.5 TCR RNA copies recovered per cell, compared with around 9.8 by digital PCR, which implies a capture efficiency of 25% to 35%. Identical TCR molecules sharing a barcode could cause highly expanded clone sizes to be underestimated. In CMV-specific effector cells, clones with more than 20 RNA copies contained over 99% of molecules, whereas in naive cells such clones contained under 1% of molecules. Without barcode sub-clustering, chimeric consensus sequences inflated TCR diversity; chimeras reached as high as 47%.

Libraries of naive CD8 T cells were generated from about 19,000 to 1,100,000 sorted cells, with 10%, 30% or 50% of the purified RNA used. On a BD FACSAria II, naive CD8 T cells were FACS-sorted as CD8+CD4-CCR7+CD45RA+ and collected into RLT Plus buffer. Detection sensitivity was tested by spiking Jurkat RNA equal to ten TCR copies' worth into samples containing about 20,000-1,100,000 naive CD8 T cells. Enrichment of CD8 T cells was done with RosetteSep CD8+ T Cell Enrichment Cocktail plus Ficoll-Paque, and ACK red cell lysis came afterward. The germline V end is reduced by 8 bases and the J end by 6 bases; junction bases left unmatched: 7. The germline V gene encodes CDR1 LNHDA and CDR2 SQIVND (reference sequence). The CDR3 measures 14 amino acids from cysteine to phenylalanine. Only the CDR3 part of the read is kept: 42 bases, read in frame from the first base.

The clonotype was recovered from a human donor in good health. Some libraries in this study had Jurkat cell RNA spiked in. The specimen was naive CD8+ T cells from blood, with Jurkat cell RNA spiked in. The sample's cell subset or site label is to be understood as: FACS-sorted CD8+CD4-CCR7+CD45RA+ naive T cells. The V and J genes are TRBV19 and TRBJ2-1; TRBD2 fits 10 bases in the junction. The DNA sequence is TGTGCCAGTCGCCCTAGCGGGGGACCCAATGAGCAGTTCTTC. Translated, it gives CASRPSGGPNEQFF.